Below, 2 T cell receptor beta chains from the same sample are listed, as sequenced in a study of early T cells in non-severe SARS-CoV-2 infection. MiXCR, run by TCRdb on the 5' RACE reads, gives a single entry per CDR3 protein. The repertoire holds under 100,000 distinct CDR3 sequences, approximately 11% seen once, with roughly 5% in the top ten. The sample comprised whole blood. The receptors shown here come from an adult who was a healthcare worker with PCR-confirmed SARS-CoV-2 infection or an uninfected control (not recorded which).

The rearrangement joins TRBV7-9 to TRBJ2-7; 8 nucleotides line up with TRBD2. Trimming took 5 bases from V and 6 from J; bases not matched to a gene: 6. The CDR3 extends over 13 amino acids. Germline V gene sequence: CDR1 SEHNR, CDR2 FQNEAQ (reference sequence). CDR3 residues: CASSPRGGTEQYF. The CDR3 bases are TGTGCCAGCAGCCCCCGGGGGGGGACCGAGCAGTACTTC.

This clonotype was detected ten times or more. The chain links TRBV29-1 to TRBJ2-3, with 9 nucleotides matching TRBD1. CDR1 is SQVTM, CDR2 ANQGSEA, per germline. This CDR3 is built from 14 residues. The junction had 5 bases not matched to a gene; V was cut back by 7 bases and J by 0 bases. Written as DNA, the CDR3 is TGCAGCGCCCGGACAGGGGCTAGCACAGATACGCAGTATTTT. Its protein product is CSARTGASTDTQYF.